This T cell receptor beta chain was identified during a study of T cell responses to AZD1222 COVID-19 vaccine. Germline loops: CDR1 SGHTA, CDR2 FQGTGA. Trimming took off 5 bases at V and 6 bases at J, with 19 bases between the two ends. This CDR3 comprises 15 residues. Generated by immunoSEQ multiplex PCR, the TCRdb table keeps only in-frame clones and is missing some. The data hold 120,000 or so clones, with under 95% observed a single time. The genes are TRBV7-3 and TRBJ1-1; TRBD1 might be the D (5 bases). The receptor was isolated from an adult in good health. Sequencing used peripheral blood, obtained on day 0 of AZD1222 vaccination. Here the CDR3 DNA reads TGTGCCAGCAGCCTCAAAGCTGGGGGGTTTTCTGAAGCTTTCTTT. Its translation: CASSLKAGGFSEAFF.